These T cell receptor beta chains were read from a single sample in a study of shared clonotypes between healthy human individuals. Data came from immunoSEQ multiplex PCR; TCRdb stores just in-frame clones and leaves some out. The sample includes 2 million to 2.5 million clones, approximately 93% of them seen just once. Sequenced material: naive CD4+ T cells from PBMCs. The receptors shown here come from a man younger than 35 in good health. Some clones in this sample may be carry-over from other donors' samples. Both conserved end residues are part of each CDR3. A D gene is named only where the DNA matches it firmly. Size values are once, few and many counts, or a class for expanded clones, and some rows have none.

TRBV30	-	-	TRBJ2-5	14	CAWSKGLMGETQYF	TGTGCCTGGAGTAAGGGGCTTATGGGAGAGACCCAGTACTTC
TRBV9	-	-	TRBJ1-1	15	CASSSSWDRNTEAFF	TGTGCCAGCAGCTCTAGCTGGGATAGGAACACTGAAGCTTTCTTT
TRBV28	TRBD1	-	TRBJ1-1	15	CASSATGEGYTEAFF	TGTGCCAGCAGCGCGACAGGGGAAGGGTACACTGAAGCTTTCTTT
TRBV6-6	-	-	TRBJ2-3	14	CASSLGASTDTQYF	TGTGCCAGCAGTTTGGGGGCTAGCACAGATACGCAGTATTTT
TRBV9	TRBD2	-	TRBJ2-1	17	CASSAGLAGGYRNEQFF	TGTGCCAGCAGCGCGGGACTAGCGGGAGGCTATAGGAATGAGCAGTTCTTC
TRBV5-1	TRBD1	-	TRBJ2-5	15	CASSVQGAGQETQYF	TGCGCCAGCAGTGTACAGGGGGCAGGACAAGAGACCCAGTACTTC
TRBV7-3	-	-	TRBJ2-7	13	CASSSDRAGEQYF	TGTGCCAGCAGCTCAGATAGGGCAGGCGAGCAGTACTTC
TRBV9	-	-	TRBJ1-1	11	CASSGGGKAFF	TGTGCCAGCAGCGGTGGGGGGAAAGCTTTCTTT
TRBV18	-	-	TRBJ2-1	14	CASSRLLSPDEQFF	TGTGCCAGCTCACGACTTCTGTCCCCGGATGAGCAGTTCTTC
TRBV7-2	-	-	TRBJ2-1	12	CASSFMREEQFF	TGTGCCAGCAGCTTTATGAGGGAAGAGCAGTTCTTC
TRBV27	-	-	TRBJ1-2	18	CASRPRPGTGKALFGYTF	TGTGCCAGCAGGCCTCGCCCAGGCACAGGGAAAGCCCTCTTTGGCTACACCTTC
TRBV4-1	-	-	TRBJ2-7	16	CASSRLNWDSSYEQYF	TGCGCCAGCAGCCGTCTTAATTGGGACTCCTCCTACGAGCAGTACTTC
TRBV28	-	-	TRBJ1-2	11	CAISGPYGYTF	TGTGCCATTTCAGGGCCCTATGGCTACACCTTC
TRBV7-2	-	-	TRBJ2-7	15	CASRGQGLNWGEQYF	TGTGCCAGCAGGGGCCAGGGCTTAAACTGGGGCGAGCAGTACTTC
TRBV7-2	-	-	TRBJ2-5	14	CASSLALLRETQYF	TGTGCCAGCAGCTTAGCGCTTTTACGAGAGACCCAGTACTTC
TRBV19	-	-	TRBJ1-4	15	CASSIDPTANEKLFF	TGTGCCAGTAGTATAGACCCGACGGCTAATGAAAAACTGTTTTTT
TRBV5-1	TRBD2	-	TRBJ2-5	14	CASSYTSGQETQYF	TGCGCCAGCAGTTATACTAGCGGCCAAGAGACCCAGTACTTC
TRBV7-9	TRBD1	-	TRBJ2-4	16	CASSHGQGIAKNIQYF	TGTGCCAGCAGTCACGGACAGGGGATAGCCAAAAACATTCAGTACTTC
TRBV5-1	TRBD1	-	TRBJ2-1	15	CASSRDRDSYNEQFF	TGCGCCAGCAGCCGGGACAGGGACTCCTACAATGAGCAGTTCTTC
TRBV6-1	-	once	TRBJ1-3	13	CASNRIDGNTIYF	TGTGCCAGCAATCGCATAGATGGAAACACCATATATTTT
TRBV5-1	TRBD1	few	TRBJ2-6	17	CASSLGQGNSGANVLTF	TGCGCCAGCAGCTTGGGACAGGGAAACTCTGGGGCCAACGTCCTGACTTTC
TRBV5-6	-	-	TRBJ2-5	13	CASSLGRRETQYF	TGTGCCAGCAGCTTGGGCCGGAGGGAGACCCAGTACTTC